Listed below are T cell receptor beta chains from one sample, sequenced in a study of cytomegalovirus exposure and HLA in healthy donors. Sequenced by immunoSEQ multiplex PCR; TCRdb stores in-frame clones only, minus some. Of 190,000 or so clones in the sample, roughly 78% were seen once. The sample taken for sequencing was PBMCs. All receptors derive from a boy under 18 in good health and CMV-seronegative. CDR3s include the opening cysteine and the closing phenylalanine or tryptophan.

V gene	CDR3 protein
TRBV7-9	CASSMDSGEQYF
TRBV27	CASRAGHDTEAFF
TRBV7-9	CASSTNGGEPQHF
TRBV15	CATSNNPSPGVEQYF
TRBV15	CATSRDFSQPQHF
TRBV7-3	CASSLSTGTQYF
TRBV10-3	CAISETGTNSYEQYF
TRBV6-5	CASSIGWWQYF
TRBV6-5	CASSYSNQVGQYF
TRBV4-1	CASSTSGGYHGDTIYF
TRBV25-1	CASSKGLAGNNEQFF
TRBV11-1	CASSSSPSPETQYF
TRBV18	CASSPTAAAYEQYF
TRBV30	CAWSEGTAYEQYF
TRBV28	CASSHRDRVEYSNQPQHF
TRBV18	CASSPPTVNYGYTF
TRBV30	CAWTRGSNQPQHF
TRBV11-3	CASSPRTGGKSPLHF
TRBV28	CASSFSGVTDNEQFF
TRBV5-5	CASSWRTGDTEAFF
TRBV6-1	CASSESNRGFYGYTF
TRBV18	CASSLDRGQYEQYF
TRBV30	CASHAGGYEQYF
TRBV6-5	CASSRLAGETGTQYF
TRBV5-1	CASSFVGRQEAFF
TRBV15	CATSRGGDRVLYGYTF
TRBV9	CASSVGGSSYEQYF
TRBV4-1	CASSQVAEYTQYF
TRBV30	CAWSGREHQPQHF
TRBV4-2	CASSQGLAGQSSYNEQFF
TRBV9	CASSKAGRTDTQYF
TRBV6-4	CASSGSGENTGELFF
TRBV7-2	CASSLSRRGTEAFF
TRBV7-8	CASSPAGPPAISYEQYF
TRBV6-1	CASSEARQGDRSVEQYF
TRBV11-2	CASSTGQAIRSYEQYF
TRBV18	CASSRGLNEKLFF
TRBV10-3	CAISEGQGNEQFF
TRBV5-1	CASRGGEDPRHRYNEQFF
TRBV7-3	CASSLTFLGGSSTDTQYF
TRBV19	CASSSYEGVNTEAFF
TRBV5-8	CASSLDGDYEQYF
TRBV5-1	CASSLGGGRTYNEQFF
TRBV19	CASSIGGHSGANVLTF
TRBV2	CASSGTGVLEQYF
TRBV9	CASSVFERPTYEQYF
TRBV5-8	CASSLGWGQGAADTQYF
TRBV11-2	CASEAGRTDTQYF
TRBV19	CASSRDRGEAFF
TRBV5-4	CASTTLEPNYGYTF
TRBV5-8	CASSWGQLNTGELFF
TRBV30	CAWSVAGAGGATEKLFF
TRBV2	CASMSSLGTGGYEQYF
TRBV5-1	CASSEGTGVTYGYTF
TRBV2	CASTIPDRLAKNIQYF
TRBV25-1	CASSEWDRGHETQYF
TRBV21-1	CATLLTADGTYNEQFF
TRBV7-2	CASSTRSQETQYF
TRBV11-1	CASSRDRAAFYGYTF